This T cell receptor beta chain emerged from a study of human T cells and chemical hapten exposure. TCRdb recomputed calls from the RACE reads with MiXCR, one row per CDR3 protein. The sample lists 80,000 to 100,000 distinct CDR3 sequences; 10% to 13% were seen once. The time point was: patch test 3, about 24 weeks after DPC sensitization. Treatment described: therapeutic diphenylcyclopropenone sensitization with weekly scalp DPC. This CDR3 is 14 amino acids long. Trimming shortened V by 2 bases and J by 1 base, and 7 bases separated the two germline ends. The germline gives CDR1 SEHNR, CDR2 FQNEAQ (reference sequence). Only a few counts were recorded for this clonotype.

Sequencing used whole blood, obtained in connection with sensitization to the hapten diphenylcyclopropenone (DPC). The source is a woman aged 45 to 65 with alopecia areata. Some clones in this sample may be carry-over from other donors' samples. The genes are TRBV7-9 and TRBJ2-3; D possibly corresponds to TRBD2 (5 bases). CDR3 amino acids: CASSLPEGTDTQYF. In DNA, the CDR3 is TGTGCCAGCAGCTTACCGGAGGGCACAGATACGCAGTATTTT.